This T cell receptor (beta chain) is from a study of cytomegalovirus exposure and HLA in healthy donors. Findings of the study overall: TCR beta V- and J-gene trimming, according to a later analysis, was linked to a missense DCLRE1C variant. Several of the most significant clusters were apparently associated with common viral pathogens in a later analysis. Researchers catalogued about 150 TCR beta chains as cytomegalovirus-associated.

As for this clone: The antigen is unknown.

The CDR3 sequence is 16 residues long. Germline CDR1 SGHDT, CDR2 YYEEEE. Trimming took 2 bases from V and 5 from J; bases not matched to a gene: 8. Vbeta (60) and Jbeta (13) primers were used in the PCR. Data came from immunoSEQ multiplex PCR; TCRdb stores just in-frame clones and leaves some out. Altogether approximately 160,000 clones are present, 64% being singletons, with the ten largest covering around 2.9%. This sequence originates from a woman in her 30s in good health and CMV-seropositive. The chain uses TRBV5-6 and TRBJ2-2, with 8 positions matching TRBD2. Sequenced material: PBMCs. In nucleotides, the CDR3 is TGTGCCAGCAGCTTTCGGCTAGCGGGCATAACCGGGGAGCTGTTTTTT. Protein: CASSFRLAGITGELFF.